The present T cell receptor beta chain was sequenced within a study of blood T cells in healthy people across ages (dated by TCRdb to between 2014 and 2016). General notes on the study: In model experiments, template switching captured about one uniquely barcoded TCR beta cDNA molecule for every two T cells. The study analyzed two additional independent replicas of 1 million unique cDNA reads from the same blood draw for two donors, one aged 18 to 29 and one aged 80 or older. The donors were divided into four age groups: young (average roughly 15 years), middle-aged (almost 40), aged (about 56) and long-lived (82). To avoid experimental bias, donors of different ages were distributed randomly across sequencing lanes. The study measured age-related changes in TCR beta repertoire diversity using deep sequencing normalized with unique cDNA molecular identifiers. Overall results and qualifications from the work: A strong correlation was found between observed TCR beta diversity and the percentage of naive T cells measured by flow cytometry. Since profiling was done on bulk unsorted PBMCs, naive and antigen-experienced compartments could not be conclusively compared. Compared with the aged group, more naive CD4+ T cells, fewer expanded clones and increased TCR diversity were shown by the long-lived group, suggesting age selection. As age increased, observed TCR beta diversity per million T cells dropped in a roughly linear way, and a significant reduction was already evident by age approximately 40. Estimates of total diversity from one million sequenced T cells were regarded as lower bounds and underestimates. The CMV infection status of donors was not known, potentially confounding age-related changes in expanded clonotypes.

The donors were roughly 38 Caucasian individuals from Russia, aged about 6 to 95 years, who were systemically healthy. About 10 milliliters of peripheral blood were collected from each donor into EDTA-treated Vacutainer tubes. Ficoll-Paque density-gradient centrifugation was used to isolate PBMCs, with at least 7 million per sample. Trizol reagent was used to extract total RNA from the PBMCs, yielding at least 5 micrograms per sample. For every donor, an aliquot of PBMCs went through flow cytometry to measure the percentages of naive CD45RAhigh/CD27high T cells. The CDR3 contains 13 residues, cysteine and phenylalanine counted. Only the CDR3 portion is preserved as DNA: 39 bases, with reading frame beginning at the first base. The junction shows trimming of 7 bases on V and 0 bases on J, plus 12 bases between the germline ends. CDR1 and CDR2 (SQVTM, ANQGSEA) derive from the germline V gene. A note on this clonotype: Its binding antigen is unknown. No quality values exist for individual bases; no much larger clone is one base distant.

Library preparation employed 5' RACE. Sequencing took place on an Illumina HiSeq 2500. A second PCR of about 7 to 12 cycles was run with a J-beta primer mix and a sample-barcoded 5' primer. A unique molecular identifier was introduced onto each TCR beta cDNA molecule by a template-switch 5' adaptor carrying 12 random nucleotides. Each sample yielded at least 2.5 million CDR3-containing paired-end reads. The Mint cDNA synthesis kit, primed by a TRBC-specific oligonucleotide, was used to synthesize first-strand cDNA from all RNA. All cDNA was treated with uracil-DNA glycosylase and then went through a first 18-cycle PCR with the universal primers M1SS and BC2_uni_R. As for how the authors treated the data: Normalization of each sample was performed by random selection of 1 million high-quality reads, each carrying a distinct molecular identifier. Instead of being binned into consensus sequences, reads that shared molecular identifiers were thrown out. MiTCR, set to a Q25 quality threshold and the strictest error-elimination algorithm, was used for CDR3 identification, clonotype clustering and error correction. A nonparametric unseen species model with Euler transformation was used to estimate lower-bound total TCR beta diversity. TCRdb reprocessing: public reads trimmed at Q25 with fastp, clones called with MiXCR, in-frame beta chains kept. All rows with the same CDR3 protein become a single entry with the most common DNA and genes. What appears here as the V and J calls and clone size reflects TCRdb's work, not the paper's. The sample table lists 1.5 million to 2 million distinct CDR3 sequences, 28% of them with a count of one. The biggest ten clones account for 7.7% of the sample.

The receptor was isolated from a woman aged 30 to 39 in good health. Recombination linked TRBV29-1 to TRBJ1-1; a tentative D call is TRBD1 (6 bases match). The sequenced sample was blood. The DNA sequence is TGCAGCGCGGAGACAGGCATGAACACTGAAGCTTTCTTT. This codes for CSAETGMNTEAFF.